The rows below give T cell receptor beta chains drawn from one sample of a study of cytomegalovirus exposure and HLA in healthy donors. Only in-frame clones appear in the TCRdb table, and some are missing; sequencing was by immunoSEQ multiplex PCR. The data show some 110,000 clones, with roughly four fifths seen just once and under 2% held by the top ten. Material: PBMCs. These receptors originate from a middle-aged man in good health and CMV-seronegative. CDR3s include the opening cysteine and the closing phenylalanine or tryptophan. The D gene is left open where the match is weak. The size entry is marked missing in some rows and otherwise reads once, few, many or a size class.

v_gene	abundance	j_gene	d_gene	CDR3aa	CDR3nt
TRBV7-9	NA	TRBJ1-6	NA	CASSLAEMSGSSPLHF	TGTGCCAGCAGCTTAGCGGAAATGAGTGGGAGCTCACCCCTCCACTTT
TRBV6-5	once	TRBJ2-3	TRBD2	CASSYSSSGDTDTQYF	TGTGCCAGCAGTTACTCGTCCAGCGGGGATACAGATACGCAGTATTTT
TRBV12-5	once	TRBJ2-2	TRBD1	CASGLVIWQGASLGTGELFF	TGTGCTAGTGGTTTGGTAATTTGGCAGGGGGCCTCTTTAGGCACCGGGGAGCTGTTTTTT
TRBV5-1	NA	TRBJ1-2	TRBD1	CASSPTGQEYGYTF	TGCGCCAGCAGCCCAACGGGACAGGAGTATGGCTACACCTTC
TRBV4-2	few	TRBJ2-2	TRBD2	CASSYGGTNTGELFF	TGTGCCAGCAGCTACGGGGGGACGAACACCGGGGAGCTGTTTTTT
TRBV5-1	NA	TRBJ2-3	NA	CASSLEGRPTDTQYF	TGCGCCAGCAGCTTGGAGGGGCGCCCGACAGATACGCAGTATTTT
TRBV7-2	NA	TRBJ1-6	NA	CASSATVGTNSPLHF	TGTGCCAGCAGCGCCACCGTGGGCACGAATTCACCCCTCCACTTT
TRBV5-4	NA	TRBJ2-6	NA	CASSLEGGVGFGANVLTF	TGTGCCAGCAGCTTGGAAGGGGGGGTCGGATTTGGGGCCAACGTCCTGACTTTC
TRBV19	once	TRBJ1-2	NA	CASSMTSWEKRNYGYTF	TGTGCCAGTAGTATGACTTCCTGGGAGAAGCGTAACTATGGCTACACCTTC
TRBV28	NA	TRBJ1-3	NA	CASSPSRTIYF	TGTGCCAGCAGTCCCTCCCGCACCATATATTTT
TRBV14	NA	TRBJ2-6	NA	CASSRSSGANVLTF	TGTGCCAGCTCAAGGAGCTCTGGGGCCAACGTCCTGACTTTC
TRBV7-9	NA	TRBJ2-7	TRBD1	CASSADRVYEQYF	TGTGCCAGCAGCGCTGACAGGGTTTACGAGCAGTACTTC
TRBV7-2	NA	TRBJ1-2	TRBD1	CASSPRQGASNYGYTF	TGTGCCAGCAGCCCCAGGCAGGGGGCATCTAACTATGGCTACACCTTC
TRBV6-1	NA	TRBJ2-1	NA	CASHVSREGDEQFF	TGTGCCAGCCATGTGAGTAGGGAAGGGGATGAGCAGTTCTTC
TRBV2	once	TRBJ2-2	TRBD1	CASRGDRARTGELFF	TGTGCCAGCAGGGGGGACAGGGCGCGCACCGGGGAGCTGTTTTTT
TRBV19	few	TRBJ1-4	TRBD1	CATAGTDEKLFF	TGTGCCACCGCCGGGACAGATGAAAAACTGTTTTTT
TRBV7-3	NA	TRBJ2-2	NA	CASSLDPDLAGELFF	TGTGCCAGCAGCTTAGACCCGGACTTAGCCGGGGAGCTGTTTTTT
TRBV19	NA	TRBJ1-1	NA	CASSTKQDTEAFF	TGTGCCAGTAGTACCAAACAAGACACTGAAGCTTTCTTT
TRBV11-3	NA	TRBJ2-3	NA	CASSSGLGTDTQYF	TGTGCCAGCAGCTCGGGACTGGGCACAGATACGCAGTATTTT
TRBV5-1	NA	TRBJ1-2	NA	CASSLGTDYGYTF	TGCGCCAGCAGCCTGGGAACAGACTATGGCTACACCTTC
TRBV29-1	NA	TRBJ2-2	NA	CSVATGTGETGELFF	NA
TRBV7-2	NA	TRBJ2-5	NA	CASSLVVREETQYF	TGTGCCAGCAGCTTAGTGGTCAGGGAAGAGACCCAGTACTTC
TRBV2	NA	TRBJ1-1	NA	CASSPLTPTANTEAFF	TGTGCCAGCAGTCCCCTAACCCCGACAGCGAACACTGAAGCTTTCTTT
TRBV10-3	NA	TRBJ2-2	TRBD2	CAISRTSGGSGTGELFF	TGTGCCATCAGTCGGACTAGCGGGGGCTCGGGCACCGGGGAGCTGTTTTTT
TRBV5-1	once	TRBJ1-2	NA	CASSLAGDGYTF	TGCGCCAGCAGCTTGGCCGGGGATGGCTACACCTTC
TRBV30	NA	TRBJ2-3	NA	CAWSVMAGTDTQYF	TGTGCCTGGAGTGTAATGGCCGGCACAGATACGCAGTATTTT
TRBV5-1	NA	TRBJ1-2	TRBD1	CASSPDRDGYTF	TGCGCCAGCAGCCCCGACAGGGATGGCTACACCTTC
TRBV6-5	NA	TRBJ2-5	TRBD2	CASSRGVSGEETQYF	TGTGCCAGCTCCCGGGGGGTGAGCGGGGAAGAGACCCAGTACTTC
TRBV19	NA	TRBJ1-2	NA	CASSPQGPTYGYTF	TGTGCCAGTAGCCCGCAGGGCCCTACCTATGGCTACACCTTC
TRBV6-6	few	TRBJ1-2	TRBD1	CASSLGGSRYGYTF	TGTGCCAGCAGCCTAGGGGGCTCTCGGTATGGCTACACCTTC
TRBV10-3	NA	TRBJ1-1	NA	CAISDRGGENTEAFF	TGTGCCATCAGTGATAGGGGAGGGGAGAACACTGAAGCTTTCTTT
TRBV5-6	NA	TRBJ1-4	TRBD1	CASSWDRGEKLFF	TGTGCCAGCAGCTGGGACAGGGGTGAAAAACTGTTTTTT
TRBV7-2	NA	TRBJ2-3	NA	CASSLYGVATDTQYF	TGTGCCAGCAGCTTATACGGGGTAGCCACAGATACGCAGTATTTT
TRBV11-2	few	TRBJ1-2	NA	CASSLEPRGNYGYTF	TGTGCCAGCAGCTTAGAACCGAGGGGGAACTATGGCTACACCTTC
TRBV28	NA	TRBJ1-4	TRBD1	CASSTDRGRGTNEKLFF	TGTGCCAGCAGTACTGACAGGGGGCGCGGGACTAATGAAAAACTGTTTTTT
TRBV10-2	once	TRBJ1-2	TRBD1	CASLDRGNYGYTF	TGCGCCAGCTTGGACAGGGGCAACTATGGCTACACCTTC
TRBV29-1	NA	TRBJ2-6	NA	CSVEGGEGSGANVLTF	TGCAGCGTTGAAGGAGGAGAGGGCTCTGGGGCCAACGTCCTGACTTTC
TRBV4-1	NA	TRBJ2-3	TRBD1	CASSQGGGARRPGTQYF	TGCGCCAGCAGCCAAGGAGGGGGCGCGAGGCGTCCAGGTACGCAGTATTTT
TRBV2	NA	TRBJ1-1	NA	CASSSGVNTEAFF	TGTGCCAGCAGTTCGGGGGTGAACACTGAAGCTTTCTTT
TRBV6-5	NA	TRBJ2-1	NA	CASSYAGPTSEDEQFF	TGTGCCAGCAGTTACGCCGGTCCTACTTCCGAGGATGAGCAGTTCTTC
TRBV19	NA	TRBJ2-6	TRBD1	CATSQDRASGANVLTF	TGTGCCACCAGCCAGGACAGGGCTTCTGGGGCCAACGTCCTGACTTTC
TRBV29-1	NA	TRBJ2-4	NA	CSVQQGSQIGNIQYF	TGCAGCGTTCAACAGGGATCCCAAATCGGAAACATTCAGTACTTC
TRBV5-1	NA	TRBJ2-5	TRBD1	CASRGSQGAPETQYF	TGCGCCAGCAGGGGTTCTCAGGGGGCCCCGGAGACCCAGTACTTC
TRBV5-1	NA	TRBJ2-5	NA	CATPVVKETQYF	TGCGCCACTCCCGTTGTAAAAGAGACCCAGTACTTC
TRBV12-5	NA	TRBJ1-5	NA	CASAAGLVDQPQHF	TGTGCTAGTGCCGCGGGCCTTGTCGATCAGCCCCAGCATTTT
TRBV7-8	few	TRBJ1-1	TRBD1	CASSPGQGRTEAFF	TGTGCCAGCAGCCCGGGACAGGGGAGAACTGAAGCTTTCTTT
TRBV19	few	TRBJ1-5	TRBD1	CASSIRTGYQPQHF	TGTGCCAGTAGTATCCGGACAGGCTATCAGCCCCAGCATTTT